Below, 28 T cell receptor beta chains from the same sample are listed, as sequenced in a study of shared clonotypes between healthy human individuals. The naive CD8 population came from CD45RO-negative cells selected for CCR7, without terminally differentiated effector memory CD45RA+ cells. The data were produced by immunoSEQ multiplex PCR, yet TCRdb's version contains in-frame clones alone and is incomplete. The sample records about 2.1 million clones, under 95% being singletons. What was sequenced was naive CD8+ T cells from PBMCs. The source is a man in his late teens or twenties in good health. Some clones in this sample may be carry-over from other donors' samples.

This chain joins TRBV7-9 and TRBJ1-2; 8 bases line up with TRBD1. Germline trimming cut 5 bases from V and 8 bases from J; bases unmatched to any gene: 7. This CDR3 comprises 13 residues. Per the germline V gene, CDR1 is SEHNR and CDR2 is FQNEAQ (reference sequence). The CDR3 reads CASSTGQGKGYTF. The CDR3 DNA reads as TGTGCCAGCAGCACCGGACAGGGCAAAGGCTACACCTTC.

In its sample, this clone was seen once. The CDR3 nucleotides are TGTGCCAGCAGCTTAGATCGGGACAGGGGAAACACCGGGGAGCTGTTTTTT. This encodes CASSLDRDRGNTGELFF. V usage is TRBV7-9 and J usage is TRBJ2-2; 10 bases align to TRBD1. Germline V lookup: CDR1 SEHNR, CDR2 FQNEAQ (reference sequence). V gave up 1 base and J gave up 2 bases; unmatched junction bases: 4. This CDR3 has 17 residues. Supplemented by reference TRBV7-9 and TRBJ2-2, the full variable domain reads DTGVSQNPRHKITKRGQNVTFRCDPISEHNRLYWYRQTLGQGPEFLTYFQNEAQLEKSRLLSDRFSAERPKGSFSTLEIQRTEQGDSAMYLCASSLDRDRGNTGELFFGEGSRLTVL.

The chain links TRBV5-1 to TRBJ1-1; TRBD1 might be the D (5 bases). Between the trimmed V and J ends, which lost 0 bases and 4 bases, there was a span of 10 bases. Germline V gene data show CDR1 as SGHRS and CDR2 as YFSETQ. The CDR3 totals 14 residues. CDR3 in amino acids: CASSLVRDATEAFF. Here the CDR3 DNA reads TGCGCCAGCAGCTTGGTTAGGGACGCCACTGAAGCTTTCTTT.

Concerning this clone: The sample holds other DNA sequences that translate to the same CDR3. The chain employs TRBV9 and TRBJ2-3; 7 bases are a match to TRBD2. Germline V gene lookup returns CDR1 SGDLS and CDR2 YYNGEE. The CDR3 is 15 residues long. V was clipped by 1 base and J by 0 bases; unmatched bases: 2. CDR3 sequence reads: CASSVSSGSTDTQYF. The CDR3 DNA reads TGTGCCAGCAGCGTAAGTAGCGGGAGCACAGATACGCAGTATTTT.

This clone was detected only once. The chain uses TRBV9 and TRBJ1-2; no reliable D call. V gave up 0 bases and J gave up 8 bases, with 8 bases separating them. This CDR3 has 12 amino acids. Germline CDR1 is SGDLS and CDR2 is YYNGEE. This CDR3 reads CASSVGDVGYTF. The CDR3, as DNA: TGTGCCAGCAGCGTAGGTGATGTCGGCTACACCTTC. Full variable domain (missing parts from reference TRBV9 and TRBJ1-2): DSGVTQTPKHLITATGQRVTLRCSPRSGDLSVYWYQQSLDQGLQFLIQYYNGEERAKGNILERFSAQQFPDLHSELNLSSLELGDSALYFCASSVGDVGYTFGSGTRLTVV.

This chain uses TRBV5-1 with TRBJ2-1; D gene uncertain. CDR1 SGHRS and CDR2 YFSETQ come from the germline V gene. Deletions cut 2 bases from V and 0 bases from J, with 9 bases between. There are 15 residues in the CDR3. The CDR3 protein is CASSFSQGSYNEQFF. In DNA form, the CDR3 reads TGCGCCAGCAGCTTTTCGCAAGGCTCCTACAATGAGCAGTTCTTC.

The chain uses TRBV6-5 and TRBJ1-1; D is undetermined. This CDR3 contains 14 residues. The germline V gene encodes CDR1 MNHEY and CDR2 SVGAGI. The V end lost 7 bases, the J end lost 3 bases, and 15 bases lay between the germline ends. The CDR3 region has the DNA TGTGCCAGCAACCCGTCACCGGCGGACACTGAAGCTTTCTTT. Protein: CASNPSPADTEAFF.

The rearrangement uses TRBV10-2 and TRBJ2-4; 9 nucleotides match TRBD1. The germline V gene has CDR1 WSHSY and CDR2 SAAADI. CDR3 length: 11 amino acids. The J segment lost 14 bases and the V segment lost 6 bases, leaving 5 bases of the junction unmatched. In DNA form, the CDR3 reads TGCGCCAGCAGACAGGGGGCCGAAGAGTACTTC. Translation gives CASRQGAEEYF.

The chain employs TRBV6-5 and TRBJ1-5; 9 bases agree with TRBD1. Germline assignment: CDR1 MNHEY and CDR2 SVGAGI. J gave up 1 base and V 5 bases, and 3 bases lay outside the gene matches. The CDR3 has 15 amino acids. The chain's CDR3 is CASSGTGLSNQPQHF. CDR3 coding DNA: TGTGCCAGCAGTGGGACAGGGCTGAGCAATCAGCCCCAGCATTTT.

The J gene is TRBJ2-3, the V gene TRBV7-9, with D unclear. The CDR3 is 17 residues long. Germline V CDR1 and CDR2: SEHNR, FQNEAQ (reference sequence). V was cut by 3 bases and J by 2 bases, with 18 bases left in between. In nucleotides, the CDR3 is TGTGCCAGCAGCTTGTTAACCCTGATCGTCGACACAGATACGCAGTATTTT. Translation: CASSLLTLIVDTDTQYF. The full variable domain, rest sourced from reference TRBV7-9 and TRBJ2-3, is DTGVSQNPRHKITKRGQNVTFRCDPISEHNRLYWYRQTLGQGPEFLTYFQNEAQLEKSRLLSDRFSAERPKGSFSTLEIQRTEQGDSAMYLCASSLLTLIVDTDTQYFGPGTRLTVL.

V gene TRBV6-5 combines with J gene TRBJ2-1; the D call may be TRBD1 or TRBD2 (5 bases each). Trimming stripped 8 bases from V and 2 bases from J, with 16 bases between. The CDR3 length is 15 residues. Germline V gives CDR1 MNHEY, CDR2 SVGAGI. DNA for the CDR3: TGTGCCAGCCGATCCCGGGACCGACCCTACAATGAGCAGTTCTTC. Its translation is CASRSRDRPYNEQFF.

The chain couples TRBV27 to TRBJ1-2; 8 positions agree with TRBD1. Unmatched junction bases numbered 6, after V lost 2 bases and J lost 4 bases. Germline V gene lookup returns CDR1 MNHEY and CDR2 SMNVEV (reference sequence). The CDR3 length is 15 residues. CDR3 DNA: TGTGCCAGCAGTTTAACGGACAGGGCACCCTATGGCTACACCTTC. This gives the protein CASSLTDRAPYGYTF.

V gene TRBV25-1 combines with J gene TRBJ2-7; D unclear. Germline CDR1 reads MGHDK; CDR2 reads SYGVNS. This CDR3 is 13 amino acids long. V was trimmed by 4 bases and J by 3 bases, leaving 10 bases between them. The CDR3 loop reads CASSGDSFYEQYF. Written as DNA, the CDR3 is TGTGCCAGCAGTGGAGATTCCTTCTACGAGCAGTACTTC.

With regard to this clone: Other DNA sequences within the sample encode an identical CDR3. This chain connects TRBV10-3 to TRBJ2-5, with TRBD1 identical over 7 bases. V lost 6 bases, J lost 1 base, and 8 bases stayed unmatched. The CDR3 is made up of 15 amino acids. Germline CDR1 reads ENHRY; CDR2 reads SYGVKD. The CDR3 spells CAISEGAGVQETQYF. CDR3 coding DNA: TGTGCCATCAGCGAGGGGGCAGGAGTCCAAGAGACCCAGTACTTC.

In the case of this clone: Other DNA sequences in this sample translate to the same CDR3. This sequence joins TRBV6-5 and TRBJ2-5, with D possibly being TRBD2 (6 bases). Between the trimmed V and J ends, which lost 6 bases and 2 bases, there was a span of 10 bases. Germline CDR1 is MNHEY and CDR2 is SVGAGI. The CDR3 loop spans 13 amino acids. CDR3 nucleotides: TGTGCCAGCAGCTACAGCGGGCAAGAGACCCAGTACTTC. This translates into CASSYSGQETQYF.

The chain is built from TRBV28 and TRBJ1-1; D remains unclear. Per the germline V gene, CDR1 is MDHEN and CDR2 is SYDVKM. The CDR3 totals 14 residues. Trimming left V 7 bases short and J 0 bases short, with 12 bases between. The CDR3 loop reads CASNRGQVNTEAFF. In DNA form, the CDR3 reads TGTGCCAGCAACCGCGGTCAGGTGAACACTGAAGCTTTCTTT.

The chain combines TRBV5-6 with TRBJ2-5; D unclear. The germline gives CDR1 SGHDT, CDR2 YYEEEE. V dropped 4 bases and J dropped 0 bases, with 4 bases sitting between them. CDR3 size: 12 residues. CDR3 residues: CASSPYQETQYF. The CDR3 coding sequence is TGTGCCAGCAGCCCGTACCAAGAGACCCAGTACTTC. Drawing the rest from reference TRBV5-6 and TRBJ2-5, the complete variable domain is DAGVTQSPTHLIKTRGQQVTLRCSPKSGHDTVSWYQQALGQGPQFIFQYYEEEERQRGNFPDRFSGHQFPNYSSELNVNALLLGDSALYLCASSPYQETQYFGPGTRLLVL.

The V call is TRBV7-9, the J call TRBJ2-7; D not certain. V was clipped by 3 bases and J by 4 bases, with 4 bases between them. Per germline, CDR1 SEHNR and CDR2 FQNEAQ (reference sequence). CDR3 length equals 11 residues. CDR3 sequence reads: CASSFKYEQYF. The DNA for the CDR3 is TGTGCCAGCAGCTTTAAGTACGAGCAGTACTTC. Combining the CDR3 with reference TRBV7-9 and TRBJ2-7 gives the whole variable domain DTGVSQNPRHKITKRGQNVTFRCDPISEHNRLYWYRQTLGQGPEFLTYFQNEAQLEKSRLLSDRFSAERPKGSFSTLEIQRTEQGDSAMYLCASSFKYEQYFGPGTRLTVT.

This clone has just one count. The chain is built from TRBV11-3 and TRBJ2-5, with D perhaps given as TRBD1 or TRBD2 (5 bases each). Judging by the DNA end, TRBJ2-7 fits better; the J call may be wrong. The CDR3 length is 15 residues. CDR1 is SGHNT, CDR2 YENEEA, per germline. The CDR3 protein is CASSPRDGSSYEQYF. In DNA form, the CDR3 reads TGTGCCAGCAGCCCCAGGGACGGTAGCTCCTACGAGCAGTACTTC.

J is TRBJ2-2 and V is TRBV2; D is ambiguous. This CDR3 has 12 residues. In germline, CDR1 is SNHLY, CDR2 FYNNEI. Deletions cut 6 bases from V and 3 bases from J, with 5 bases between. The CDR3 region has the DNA TGTGCCAGCAGGGAATACACCGGGGAGCTGTTTTTT. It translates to CASREYTGELFF. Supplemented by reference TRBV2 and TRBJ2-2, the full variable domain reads EPEVTQTPSHQVTQMGQEVILRCVPISNHLYFYWYRQILGQKVEFLVSFYNNEISEKSEIFDDQFSVERPDGSNFTLKIRSTKLEDSAMYFCASREYTGELFFGEGSRLTVL.

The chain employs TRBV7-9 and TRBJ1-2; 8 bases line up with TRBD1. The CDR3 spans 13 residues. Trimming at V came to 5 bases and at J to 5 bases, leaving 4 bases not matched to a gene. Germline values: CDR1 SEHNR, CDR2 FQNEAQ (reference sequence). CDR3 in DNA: TGTGCCAGCAGCGCCCGGACAGGGTATGGCTACACCTTC. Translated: CASSARTGYGYTF.

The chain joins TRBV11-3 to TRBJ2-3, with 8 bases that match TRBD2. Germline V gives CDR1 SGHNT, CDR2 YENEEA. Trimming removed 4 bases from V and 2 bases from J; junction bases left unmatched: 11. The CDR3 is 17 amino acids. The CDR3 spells CASSSPRGTRVTDTQYF. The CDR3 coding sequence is TGTGCCAGCAGCTCCCCCCGTGGGACTAGAGTCACAGATACGCAGTATTTT.

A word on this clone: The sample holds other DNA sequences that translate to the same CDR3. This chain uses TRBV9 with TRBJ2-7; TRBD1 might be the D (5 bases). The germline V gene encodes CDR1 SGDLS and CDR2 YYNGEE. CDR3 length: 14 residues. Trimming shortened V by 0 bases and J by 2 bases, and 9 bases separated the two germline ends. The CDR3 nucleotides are TGTGCCAGCAGCGTAGGTCAGGGAACCTACGAGCAGTACTTC. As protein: CASSVGQGTYEQYF.

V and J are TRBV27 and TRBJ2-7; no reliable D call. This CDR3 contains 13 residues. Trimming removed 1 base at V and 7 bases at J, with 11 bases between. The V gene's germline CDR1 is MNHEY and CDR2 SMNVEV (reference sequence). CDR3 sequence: CASSLLVEGEQYF. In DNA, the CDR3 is TGTGCCAGCAGTTTATTGGTGGAAGGGGAGCAGTACTTC.

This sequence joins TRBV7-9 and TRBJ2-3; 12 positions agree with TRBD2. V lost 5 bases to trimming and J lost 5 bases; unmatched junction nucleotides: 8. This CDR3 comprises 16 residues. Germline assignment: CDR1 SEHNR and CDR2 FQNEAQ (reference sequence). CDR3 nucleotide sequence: TGTGCCAGCAGCCAGATGACTAGCGGGGGCGGAGATACGCAGTATTTT. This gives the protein CASSQMTSGGGDTQYF.

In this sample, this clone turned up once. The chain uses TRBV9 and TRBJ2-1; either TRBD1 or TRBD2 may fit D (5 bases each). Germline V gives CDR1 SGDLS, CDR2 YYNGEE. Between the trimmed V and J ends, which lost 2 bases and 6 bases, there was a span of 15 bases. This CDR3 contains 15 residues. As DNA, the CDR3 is TGTGCCAGCAGCGTTGACGAGGGGCCGTCCAATGAGCAGTTCTTC. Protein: CASSVDEGPSNEQFF.

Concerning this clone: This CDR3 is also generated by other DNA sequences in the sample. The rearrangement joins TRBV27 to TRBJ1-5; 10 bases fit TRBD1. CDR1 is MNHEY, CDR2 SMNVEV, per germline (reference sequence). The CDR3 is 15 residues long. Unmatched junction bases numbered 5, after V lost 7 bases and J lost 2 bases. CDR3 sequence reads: CASKSGTGGNQPQHF. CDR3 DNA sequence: TGTGCCAGCAAATCCGGGACAGGGGGCAATCAGCCCCAGCATTTT.

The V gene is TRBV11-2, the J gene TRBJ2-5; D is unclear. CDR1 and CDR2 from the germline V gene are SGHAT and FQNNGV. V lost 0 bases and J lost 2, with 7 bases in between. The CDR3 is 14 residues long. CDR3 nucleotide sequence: TGTGCCAGCAGCTTAGAGTACGGGCAAGAGACCCAGTACTTC. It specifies CASSLEYGQETQYF.